These 11 T cell receptor beta chains were sequenced from one sample in a study of CD8+ T cells in alopecia areata. Investigators isolated RNA and reverse transcribed it into cDNA to act as the sequencing template. TCRdb keeps only in-frame clones here, not all; method: immunoSEQ multiplex PCR. The sample has 110,000 or so clones, over 60% seen once; the top ten hold roughly 2.8%. The source material was CD4+ T cells sorted from blood. The receptors come from a human donor in good health.

The genes are TRBV4-1 and TRBJ2-7; TRBD1 matches at 9 bases. The junction had 10 bases not matched to a gene; V was cut back by 3 bases and J by 1 base. CDR1 is MGHRA and CDR2 is YSYEKL in the germline V gene. The CDR3 sequence is 17 residues long. The CDR3 here is CASSHPGQGRLSYEQYF. CDR3 nucleotide sequence: TGCGCCAGCAGCCATCCAGGACAGGGGCGACTATCCTACGAGCAGTACTTC.

The J gene is TRBJ1-2, the V gene TRBV30; the match to TRBD1 covers 7 bases. The CDR3 totals 13 residues. Unmatched junction bases numbered 7, after V lost 3 bases and J lost 6 bases. In germline, CDR1 is GTSNPN, CDR2 SVGIG (reference sequence). CDR3 nucleotide sequence: TGTGCCTGGAGCCGAGACAGGGTGAATGGCTACACCTTC. It yields the protein CAWSRDRVNGYTF. Full variable domain (outside the CDR3, taken from reference TRBV30 and TRBJ1-2): SQTIHQWPATLVQPVGSPLSLECTVEGTSNPNLYWYRQAAGRGLQLLFYSVGIGQISSEVPQNLSASRPQDRQFILSSKKLLLSDSGFYLCAWSRDRVNGYTFGSGTRLTVV.

The chain joins TRBV30 to TRBJ2-5; D is unresolved. Germline CDR1 GTSNPN, CDR2 SVGIG (reference sequence). This CDR3 has 12 amino acids. The V end was cut by 1 base, the J end by 4 bases, with 7 bases between. CDR3 protein: CAWSGRGETQYF. For the CDR3, the DNA is TGTGCCTGGAGTGGGCGAGGAGAGACCCAGTACTTC.

This clone was detected a few times. J is TRBJ2-5 and V is TRBV4-1; 11 bases line up with TRBD2. V was clipped by 6 bases and J by 0 bases; unmatched bases: 9. The germline CDR1 and CDR2 sequences are MGHRA and YSYEKL. The CDR3 is made up of 17 amino acids. The DNA for the CDR3 is TGCGCCAGCAGTCTTGGGCTAGCGGGGGGTTACCAAGAGACCCAGTACTTC. This translates into CASSLGLAGGYQETQYF.

This clone appeared a single time. The chain recombines TRBV29-1 with TRBJ2-7; the D is unclear. Germline values: CDR1 SQVTM, CDR2 ANQGSEA. V lost 6 bases and J lost 7, with 10 bases in between. CDR3 length equals 10 residues. CDR3 sequence: CSVQLGEQYF. Here the CDR3 DNA reads TGCAGCGTCCAATTAGGAGAGCAGTACTTC.

This sequence joins TRBV4-1 and TRBJ1-5; D is unclear. Trimming took off 1 base at V and 5 bases at J, with 12 bases between the two ends. The germline V gene has CDR1 MGHRA and CDR2 YSYEKL. The CDR3 runs to 15 residues. CDR3 amino acids: CASSQGGLSHQPQHF. CDR3 bases: TGCGCCAGCAGCCAAGGCGGGCTATCCCATCAGCCCCAGCATTTT.

V usage is TRBV5-4 and J usage is TRBJ2-5; tentative D call: TRBD1 (6 bases). The CDR3 runs to 16 residues. Germline lookup yields CDR1 SGHNT and CDR2 YYREEE (reference sequence). The V and J ends lost 4 bases and 4 bases respectively, with 20 bases between them. CDR3 bases: TGTGCCAGCAGCGACGTACAGGGACGGGTCAGAGAGACCCAGTACTTC. Its protein is CASSDVQGRVRETQYF.

J is TRBJ2-5 and V is TRBV29-1; 7 bases match TRBD1. Looked up from germline, CDR1 is SQVTM and CDR2 is ANQGSEA. V gave up 4 bases and J gave up 1 base; unmatched junction bases: 12. This CDR3 region has 16 residues. The CDR3 DNA reads as TGCAGCGTTGTCGGCTCCACGGGACAGACCCAAGAGACCCAGTACTTC. Translated, it gives CSVVGSTGQTQETQYF.

In regard to this clone: Different DNA sequences within this sample yield the same CDR3. CDR3 protein: CSVEGNTGELFF. The CDR3 bases are TGCAGCGTTGAAGGGAACACCGGGGAGCTGTTTTTT. This chain connects TRBV29-1 to TRBJ2-2; D uncertain. The germline gives CDR1 SQVTM, CDR2 ANQGSEA. The CDR3 contains 12 residues. With 1 base removed from V and 1 base from J, the gap between germline ends came to 1 base.

The gene calls are TRBV19 and TRBJ1-4; TRBD1 aligns across 9 bases. V lost 8 bases, J lost 5 bases, and 3 bases stayed unmatched. CDR3 length: 13 amino acids. The germline V gene encodes CDR1 LNHDA and CDR2 SQIVND (reference sequence). The CDR3 region has the DNA TGTGCCAGTCGGGACAGGGAGAATGAAAAACTGTTTTTT. It translates to CASRDRENEKLFF.

The rearrangement links TRBV4-2 to TRBJ2-5; TRBD2 aligns across 9 bases. The CDR3 totals 16 residues. Trimming removed 3 bases from V and 5 bases from J; junction bases left unmatched: 10. Germline CDR1 is LGHNA and CDR2 is YNFKEQ. The DNA for the CDR3 is TGTGCCAGCAGCCAGGGTAGGCTAGCGGGGCTGGAGACCCAGTACTTC. It codes for CASSQGRLAGLETQYF.